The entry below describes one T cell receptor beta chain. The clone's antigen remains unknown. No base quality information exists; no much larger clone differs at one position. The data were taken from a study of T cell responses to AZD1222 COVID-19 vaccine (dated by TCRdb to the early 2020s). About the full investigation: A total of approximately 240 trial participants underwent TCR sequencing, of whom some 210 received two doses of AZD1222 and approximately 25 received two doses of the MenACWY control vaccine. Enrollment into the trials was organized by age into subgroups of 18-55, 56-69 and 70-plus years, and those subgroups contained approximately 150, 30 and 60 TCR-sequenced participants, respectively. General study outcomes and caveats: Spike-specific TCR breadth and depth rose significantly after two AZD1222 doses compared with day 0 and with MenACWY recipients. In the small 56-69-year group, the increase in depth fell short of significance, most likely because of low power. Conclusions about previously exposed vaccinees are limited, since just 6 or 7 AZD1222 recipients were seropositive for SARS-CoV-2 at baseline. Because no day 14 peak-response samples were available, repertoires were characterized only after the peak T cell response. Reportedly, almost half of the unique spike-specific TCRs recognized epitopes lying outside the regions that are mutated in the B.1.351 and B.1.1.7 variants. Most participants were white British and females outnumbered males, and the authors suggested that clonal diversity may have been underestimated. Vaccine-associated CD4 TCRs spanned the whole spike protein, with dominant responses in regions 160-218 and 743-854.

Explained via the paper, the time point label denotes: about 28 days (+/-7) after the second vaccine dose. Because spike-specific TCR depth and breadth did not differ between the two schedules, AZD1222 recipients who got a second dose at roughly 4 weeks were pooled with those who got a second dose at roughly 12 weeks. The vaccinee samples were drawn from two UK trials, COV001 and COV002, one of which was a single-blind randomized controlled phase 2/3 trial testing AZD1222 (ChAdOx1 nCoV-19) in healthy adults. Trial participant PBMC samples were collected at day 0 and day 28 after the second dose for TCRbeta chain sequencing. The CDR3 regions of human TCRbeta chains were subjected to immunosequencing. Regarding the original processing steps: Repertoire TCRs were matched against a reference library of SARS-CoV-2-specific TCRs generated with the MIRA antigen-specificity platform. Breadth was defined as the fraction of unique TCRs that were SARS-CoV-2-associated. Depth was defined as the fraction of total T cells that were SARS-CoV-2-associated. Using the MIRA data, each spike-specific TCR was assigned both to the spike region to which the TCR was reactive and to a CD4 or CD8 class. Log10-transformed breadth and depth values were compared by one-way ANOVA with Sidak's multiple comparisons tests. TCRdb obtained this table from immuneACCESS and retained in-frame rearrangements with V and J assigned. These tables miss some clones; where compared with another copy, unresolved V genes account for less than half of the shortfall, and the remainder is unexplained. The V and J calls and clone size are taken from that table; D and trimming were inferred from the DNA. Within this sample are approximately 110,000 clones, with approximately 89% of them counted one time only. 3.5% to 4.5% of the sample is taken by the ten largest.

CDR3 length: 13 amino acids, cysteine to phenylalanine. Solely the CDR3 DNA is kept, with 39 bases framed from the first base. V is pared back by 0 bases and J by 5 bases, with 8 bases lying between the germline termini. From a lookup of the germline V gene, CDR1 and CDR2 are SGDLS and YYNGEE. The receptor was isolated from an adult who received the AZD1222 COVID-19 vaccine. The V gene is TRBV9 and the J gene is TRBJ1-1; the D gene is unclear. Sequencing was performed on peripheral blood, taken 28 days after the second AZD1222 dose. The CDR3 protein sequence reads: CASSVGQLTEAFF. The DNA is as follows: TGTGCCAGCAGCGTAGGTCAGTTAACTGAAGCTTTCTTT.